Described below is a single TCR beta chain sequence and its context. The sample is drawn from a study of Ad26.COV2.S vaccination and SARS-CoV-2 variants. V lost 1 base and J lost 7, with 11 bases in between. CDR3 length: 13 residues. Germline V gene lookup returns CDR1 MGHRA and CDR2 YSYEKL. The table came from immunoSEQ multiplex PCR; TCRdb's copy has only in-frame clones and leaves some out. The sample yields about 470,000 clones, 90% seen once. Indicated treatment: over 15 received Ad26.COV2.S at low or high dose, single or two shots; about 5 received placebo; per-sample allocation not given. Material that was analyzed had been drawn on day 63 after the first vaccine or placebo injection.

The sequence came from a person between 18 and 65 years old who received the Ad26.COV2.S COVID-19 vaccine or a placebo. The material was peripheral blood, obtained in a trial of Ad26.COV2.S vaccine versus placebo. The V and J genes are TRBV4-1 and TRBJ2-7; perhaps TRBD2 as D (5 bases). DNA for the CDR3: TGCGCCAGCAGCCAAGTCAGAGGCGGGGAGCAGTACTTC. Encoded protein: CASSQVRGGEQYF.